The rows below give T cell receptor beta chains drawn from one sample of a study of technical replicates of blood from a handful of donors. Assay: immunoSEQ multiplex PCR; the TCRdb copy retains only in-frame clones and omits some. The data hold approximately 78,000 clones, with 95% to 96% observed a single time. Sequenced sample: T cells isolated from PBMCs. These receptors came from a human donor in good health. Both conserved end residues are part of each CDR3. D genes are given only for firm matches. Rows may omit the clone size; those that give it use once, few, many or a size class.

TRBJ1-1 | . | TRBV6-1 | . | CASSEGLTVLMNTEAFF
TRBJ1-2 | once | TRBV28 | . | CASSLGEEDGYTF
TRBJ1-5 | . | TRBV2 | . | CASSGEVQPQHF
TRBJ2-1 | . | TRBV29-1 | . | CSVLKTGSYNEQFF
TRBJ2-3 | . | TRBV5-4 | . | CASSFLHRRGGITDTQYF
TRBJ1-1 | . | TRBV30 | TRBD1 | CAWIGDSSEAFF
TRBJ2-3 | . | TRBV7-7 | . | CASSSPDLVGTDTQYF
TRBJ1-2 | . | TRBV2 | . | CASSEAWYVGTYGYTF
TRBJ2-7 | . | TRBV6-9 | . | CASCKTVPGGEQYF
TRBJ1-1 | . | TRBV28 | . | CASRGRSNTEAFF
TRBJ2-3 | once | TRBV5-1 | TRBD1 | CASGQGPSTDTQYF
TRBJ2-7 | . | TRBV5-5 | . | CASSLVAGAPAEQYF
TRBJ2-5 | . | TRBV28 | . | CASSSPPKETQYF
TRBJ2-3 | . | TRBV20-1 | . | CSARDQDTQYF
TRBJ1-6 | . | TRBV7-8 | . | CASSPRDNSYNSPLHF
TRBJ1-1 | . | TRBV29-1 | . | CSVNRGNTEAFF
TRBJ2-7 | . | TRBV6-1 | TRBD2 | CASSEAYGGSAYEQYF
TRBJ1-2 | . | TRBV10-3 | TRBD1 | CAISEGQGNGYTF
TRBJ1-5 | . | TRBV7-2 | . | CASSLAMTLRYSNQPQHF
TRBJ1-6 | . | TRBV27 | . | CASRPQVGQNSPLHF
TRBJ1-5 | . | TRBV7-8 | . | CASSQPGVNQPQHF
TRBJ2-3 | . | TRBV7-2 | . | CASSFLGARGDTQYF
TRBJ2-5 | . | TRBV6-4 | . | CASSDVVAGVRETQYF
TRBJ2-1 | . | TRBV11-2 | . | CASSLGVLNNEQFF
TRBJ2-7 | . | TRBV6-5 | . | CASSYSRTAMGYEQYF
TRBJ2-3 | . | TRBV2 | . | CASSEGTTDTQYF
TRBJ2-3 | . | TRBV12-5 | TRBD2 | CASGLGLAGSADTQYF
TRBJ2-1 | once | TRBV29-1 | TRBD1 | CSVESAGGNEQFF
TRBJ2-7 | . | TRBV7-2 | . | CASSREPGSTEQYF
TRBJ1-2 | . | TRBV5-1 | . | CASSPWTAKNLAGGYTF
TRBJ1-3 | . | TRBV30 | . | CAWSGHMGPGNTIYF
TRBJ2-2 | . | TRBV9 | TRBD2 | CASSVEAGVTGELFF
TRBJ2-7 | . | TRBV2 | . | CASRSQRYEQYF
TRBJ1-5 | . | TRBV2 | TRBD1 | CASNLGQGAQPQHF
TRBJ2-7 | . | TRBV19 | TRBD1 | CASTSQAGTGDEQYF
TRBJ2-7 | . | TRBV7-9 | TRBD1 | CASSIEGQTNYEQYF
TRBJ2-7 | . | TRBV11-2 | TRBD1 | CASSPGQGSYEQYF
TRBJ1-1 | once | TRBV5-8 | . | CASSLSGFIRPNTEAFF